One and the same sample provided the 32 T cell receptor beta chains below, sequenced in a study of T cell changes during pregnancy in multiple sclerosis. Data came from immunoSEQ multiplex PCR; TCRdb stores just in-frame clones and leaves some out. The sample consists of 65,000 to 75,000 clones, roughly 92% of them appearing once. The input for sequencing was peripheral blood, taken after pregnancy. All receptors derive from a female donor in good health, enrolled as a control in a pregnancy study.

The chain has TRBV7-3 and TRBJ1-1; a possible D gene is TRBD1 (6 bases). Germline-derived CDR1 and CDR2 are SGHTA and FQGTGA. The CDR3 is 16 residues long. Trimming cost V 4 bases and J 0 bases, with 15 bases left between them. The chain's CDR3 is CASSSSQQGLNTEAFF. CDR3 coding DNA: TGTGCCAGCAGCTCCTCCCAACAGGGTTTGAACACTGAAGCTTTCTTT.

The CDR3 DNA is TGTGCCAGCAGTTTAACGGGGGGTACCGGGGAGCTGTTTTTT. It codes for CASSLTGGTGELFF. The chain links TRBV28 to TRBJ2-2; 7 bases align to TRBD2. J gave up 5 bases and V 2 bases, and 2 bases lay outside the gene matches. Germline assignment: CDR1 MDHEN and CDR2 SYDVKM. This CDR3 has 14 amino acids.

V usage is TRBV19 and J usage is TRBJ1-1; possible D gene TRBD1, 5 bases. Trimming left V 3 bases short and J 0 bases short, with 14 bases between. This CDR3 contains 16 residues. Germline CDR1 and CDR2: LNHDA and SQIVND (reference sequence). CDR3 sequence reads: CASSIFPAGMNTEAFF. The CDR3 region has the DNA TGTGCCAGTAGTATTTTCCCCGCAGGGATGAACACTGAAGCTTTCTTT.

The chain employs TRBV29-1 and TRBJ2-7; 11 bases are a match to TRBD2. The CDR3 has 16 residues. Trimming at V came to 7 bases and at J to 0 bases, leaving 11 bases not matched to a gene. Germline V gene lookup returns CDR1 SQVTM and CDR2 ANQGSEA. This chain's CDR3 is CSGRRAGTSGSYEQYF. CDR3 coding DNA: TGCAGCGGGAGAAGAGCCGGGACTAGCGGCTCCTACGAGCAGTACTTC.

This clone was found once. V gene TRBV7-2 combines with J gene TRBJ1-2; 8 nucleotides align to TRBD1. Germline CDR1 and CDR2: SGHTA and FQGNSA. The V gene end was trimmed by 5 bases and the J gene end by 6 bases; junction bases not matched to a gene: 17. This CDR3 contains 17 residues. The CDR3 here is CASSPSPRTGYKDGYTF. CDR3 in DNA: TGTGCCAGCAGCCCATCCCCCAGGACAGGGTATAAGGATGGCTACACCTTC.

The CDR3 coding sequence is TGTGCCAGCAGCTTAGCTATGTCCTACGAGCAGTACTTC. It translates to CASSLAMSYEQYF. The V and J genes are TRBV7-9 and TRBJ2-7; D unclear. Looked up from germline, CDR1 is SEHNR and CDR2 is FQNEAQ (reference sequence). CDR3 length: 13 amino acids. Between the trimmed V and J ends, which lost 0 bases and 1 base, there was a span of 4 bases.

The chain joins TRBV19 to TRBJ1-1; D remains unclear. The CDR3 length is 12 residues. Trimming removed 0 bases from V and 3 bases from J, with 2 bases in between. Germline assignment: CDR1 LNHDA and CDR2 SQIVND (reference sequence). DNA of the CDR3: TGTGCCAGTAGTATAGACTACACTGAAGCTTTCTTT. Its protein product is CASSIDYTEAFF.

This chain connects TRBV7-2 to TRBJ2-7, with D possibly TRBD1 on 6 matching bases. V shed 4 bases and J shed 2 bases, with 12 bases lying between them. The germline V gene encodes CDR1 SGHTA and CDR2 FQGNSA. This CDR3 has 14 residues. The CDR3 DNA sequence: TGTGCCAGCAGCTCCCGGGACACCGCCTACGAGCAGTACTTC. Amino acids: CASSSRDTAYEQYF.

The V and J genes are TRBV12-5 and TRBJ2-5, with 7 bases aligning to TRBD1. V was clipped by 7 bases and J by 2 bases; unmatched bases: 4. The CDR3 is 13 amino acids. The germline V gene encodes CDR1 LGHNT and CDR2 FRNRAP. The CDR3 DNA reads TGTGCTAGTGCCCCACAGGGGCAAGAGACCCAGTACTTC. Translated: CASAPQGQETQYF.

The chain combines TRBV7-9 with TRBJ2-7; D gene ambiguous. The ends were cut back, 2 bases at V and 0 bases at J, with 11 bases in the middle. CDR3 length equals 15 residues. Germline V lookup: CDR1 SEHNR, CDR2 FQNEAQ (reference sequence). CDR3: CASSLTPRSSYEQYF. CDR3 coding DNA: TGTGCCAGCAGCTTAACGCCTAGGAGCTCCTACGAGCAGTACTTC.

This chain joins TRBV27 and TRBJ2-3, with D perhaps TRBD2 (6 bases). The V gene lost 5 bases and the J gene lost 10 bases, with 19 bases spanning the gap. Per the germline V gene, CDR1 is MNHEY and CDR2 is SMNVEV (reference sequence). The CDR3 contains 14 residues. CDR3 coding DNA: TGTGCCAGCAGTCTCAACCCAGGACTATTTGCGCAGTATTTT. This gives the protein CASSLNPGLFAQYF.

J is TRBJ1-2 and V is TRBV6-6; maybe TRBD1 (5 bases). V was pared by 0 bases and J by 7 bases, with 12 bases between. Germline V gene data show CDR1 as MNHNY and CDR2 as SVGAGI (reference sequence). The CDR3 totals 14 residues. The CDR3 sequence is CASSYSNQGVGYTF. Written as DNA, the CDR3 is TGTGCCAGCAGTTACTCGAACCAGGGCGTTGGCTACACCTTC.

The rearrangement joins TRBV2 to TRBJ1-5; 9 positions agree with TRBD1. This CDR3 comprises 15 residues. V shed 6 bases, J shed 0 bases, and the junction held 3 bases outside the gene matches. Germline V gene lookup returns CDR1 SNHLY and CDR2 FYNNEI. CDR3 region: CASRGDRASNQPQHF. The CDR3 DNA reads TGTGCCAGCAGGGGGGACAGGGCTAGCAATCAGCCCCAGCATTTT.

V gene TRBV7-9 combines with J gene TRBJ1-2; TRBD1 aligns across 11 bases. This CDR3 is 15 amino acids long. V was pared by 1 base and J by 2 bases, with 0 bases of the junction left unmatched. Germline assignment: CDR1 SEHNR and CDR2 FQNEAQ (reference sequence). CDR3 residues: CASSLGTGGNYGYTF. In DNA form, the CDR3 reads TGTGCCAGCAGCTTAGGGACAGGGGGCAACTATGGCTACACCTTC.

This chain joins TRBV4-1 and TRBJ2-7; 9 bases fit TRBD1. The germline CDR1 and CDR2 sequences are MGHRA and YSYEKL. J lost 0 bases, V lost 4 bases, and 4 bases had no gene match. This CDR3 comprises 15 residues. The CDR3 DNA is TGCGCCAGCAGCCGCGGACAGGGGAACTCCTACGAGCAGTACTTC. Its protein is CASSRGQGNSYEQYF.

The rearrangement joins TRBV10-2 to TRBJ1-4, with TRBD1 identical over 7 bases. The CDR3 spans 16 residues. Trimming cost V 10 bases and J 0 bases; bases outside gene matches: 11. CDR1 and CDR2 (germline): WSHSY, SAAADI. The CDR3 DNA reads as TGCGCCACCCGTAAACAGGGGTTTGCAACTAATGAAAAACTGTTTTTT. Encoded protein: CATRKQGFATNEKLFF.

This clone was observed a single time. This chain joins TRBV5-1 and TRBJ2-1; 10 nucleotides align to TRBD1. Germline V gene lookup returns CDR1 SGHRS and CDR2 YFSETQ. V gave up 4 bases and J gave up 6 bases; unmatched junction bases: 4. This CDR3 contains 14 residues. The CDR3 protein is CASSTGQGINEQFF. For the CDR3, the DNA is TGCGCCAGCAGCACGGGACAGGGGATCAATGAGCAGTTCTTC. The complete variable domain, with remaining parts taken from reference TRBV5-1 and TRBJ2-1, reads KAGVTQTPRYLIKTRGQQVTLSCSPISGHRSVSWYQQTPGQGLQFLFEYFSETQRNKGNFPGRFSGRQFSNSRSEMNVSTLELGDSALYLCASSTGQGINEQFFGPGTRLTVL.

The gene calls are TRBV2 and TRBJ1-2, with D unresolved. The germline V gene encodes CDR1 SNHLY and CDR2 FYNNEI. Trimming stripped 1 base from V and 4 bases from J, with 16 bases between. This CDR3 is built from 16 residues. As DNA, the CDR3 is TGTGCCAGCAGTGAAGTCAATCGGAGGTTTGTCTATGGCTACACCTTC. Protein: CASSEVNRRFVYGYTF.

This clone came up a few times. This chain uses TRBV29-1 with TRBJ1-1, with TRBD1 matching 10 bases. The V gene end was trimmed by 5 bases and the J gene end by 4 bases; junction bases not matched to a gene: 10. Looked up from germline, CDR1 is SQVTM and CDR2 is ANQGSEA. This CDR3 is built from 15 residues. CDR3 in amino acids: CSVKVGTGVSTEAFF. CDR3 in DNA: TGCAGCGTTAAGGTTGGGACAGGGGTTTCCACTGAAGCTTTCTTT.

V usage is TRBV28 and J usage is TRBJ1-3; 7 nucleotides line up with TRBD1. The V gene end was trimmed by 3 bases and the J gene end by 4 bases; junction bases not matched to a gene: 9. This CDR3 region has 16 residues. Germline V gene data show CDR1 as MDHEN and CDR2 as SYDVKM. The DNA of the CDR3 is TGTGCCAGCAGTTTGATTTATGTAGGGGGCGGAAACACCATATATTTT. It encodes CASSLIYVGGGNTIYF.

The chain recombines TRBV11-3 with TRBJ2-3; 9 nucleotides line up with TRBD1. Germline assignment: CDR1 SGHNT and CDR2 YENEEA. V was clipped by 5 bases and J by 0 bases; unmatched bases: 3. This CDR3 region has 15 residues. The CDR3 is CASSQGQGSTDTQYF. The CDR3 DNA follows: TGTGCCAGCAGCCAGGGACAGGGTAGCACAGATACGCAGTATTTT.

This clone was recorded many times. CDR3 in DNA: TGTGCCACCAGCCAAACCGGGGGCTCTGGGGCCAACGTCCTGACTTTC. It is translated as CATSQTGGSGANVLTF. V is TRBV15 and J is TRBJ2-6, with D maybe TRBD2 (6 bases). This CDR3 is built from 16 residues. Germline CDR1 reads LNHNV; CDR2 reads YYDKDF (reference sequence). V was cut by 5 bases and J by 0 bases, with 11 bases left in between.

The genes are TRBV7-2 and TRBJ2-1; 8 nucleotides agree with TRBD1. Germline V gene data show CDR1 as SGHTA and CDR2 as FQGNSA. The CDR3 spans 18 residues. V shed 5 bases, J shed 4 bases, and the junction held 16 bases outside the gene matches. The CDR3 DNA follows: TGTGCCAGCAGCCGTTCTTTGGCGGGTCAGGGGGCTTACAATGAGCAGTTCTTC. Protein: CASSRSLAGQGAYNEQFF. Full variable domain (missing parts from reference TRBV7-2 and TRBJ2-1): GAGVSQSPSNKVTEKGKDVELRCDPISGHTALYWYRQSLGQGLEFLIYFQGNSAPDKSGLPSDRFSAERTGGSVSTLTIQRTQQEDSAVYLCASSRSLAGQGAYNEQFFGPGTRLTVL.

The chain combines TRBV7-6 with TRBJ1-2; D remains ambiguous. The CDR3 has 14 residues. V was clipped by 5 bases and J by 2 bases, with 12 bases between them. The germline V gene has CDR1 SGHVS and CDR2 FNYEAQ. The CDR3: CASSALVPNYGYTF. The CDR3 nucleotides are TGTGCCAGCAGCGCCCTAGTGCCGAACTATGGCTACACCTTC. Complete variable domain (other parts from reference TRBV7-6 and TRBJ1-2): GAGVSQSPRYKVTKRGQDVALRCDPISGHVSLYWYRQALGQGPEFLTYFNYEAQQDKSGLPNDRFSAERPEGSISTLTIQRTEQRDSAMYRCASSALVPNYGYTFGSGTRLTVV.

CDR3 nucleotide sequence: TGTGCCACCAGCAAGGACAGGGGGGATGAAAAACTGTTTTTT. It translates to CATSKDRGDEKLFF. The rearrangement joins TRBV15 to TRBJ1-4; 10 bases are shared with TRBD1. There are 14 residues in the CDR3. V lost 4 bases to trimming and J lost 6 bases; unmatched junction nucleotides: 2. Germline CDR1 reads LNHNV; CDR2 reads YYDKDF (reference sequence). Supplemented by reference TRBV15 and TRBJ1-4, the full variable domain reads DAMVIQNPRYQVTQFGKPVTLSCSQTLNHNVMYWYQQKSSQAPKLLFHYYDKDFNNEADTPDNFQSRRPNTSFCFLDIRSPGLGDTAMYLCATSKDRGDEKLFFGSGTQLSVL.

J is TRBJ1-2 and V is TRBV28; D uncertain. V shed 3 bases and J shed 0 bases, with 5 bases lying between them. Germline V CDR1 and CDR2: MDHEN, SYDVKM. This CDR3 is built from 13 residues. The CDR3 spells CASSLRANYGYTF. The CDR3 nucleotides read TGTGCCAGCAGTTTGAGGGCTAACTATGGCTACACCTTC.

Written as DNA, the CDR3 is TGTGCCAGCCGGACAGGGGGGTCTGGAAACACCATATATTTT. Protein sequence: CASRTGGSGNTIYF. The V and J genes are TRBV19 and TRBJ1-3; 10 bases line up with TRBD1. The length of the CDR3 is 14 residues. J lost 1 base, V lost 9 bases, and 3 bases had no gene match. Germline lookup yields CDR1 LNHDA and CDR2 SQIVND (reference sequence).

The CDR3 DNA sequence: TGTGCCAGCAGTCGACAGGTGAACAATGAGCAGTTCTTC. Encoded protein: CASSRQVNNEQFF. The genes are TRBV5-8 and TRBJ2-1, with D perhaps TRBD1 (6 bases). V lost 5 bases, J lost 5 bases, and 11 bases lay in between. The germline gives CDR1 SGHTS, CDR2 YDEGEE. The CDR3 contains 13 residues.

This chain uses TRBV27 with TRBJ1-1; 8 positions agree with TRBD1. J gave up 7 bases and V 5 bases, and 6 bases lay outside the gene matches. CDR1 is MNHEY, CDR2 SMNVEV, per germline (reference sequence). The CDR3 has 13 residues. The CDR3 spells CASSKTGEGEAFF. The CDR3 DNA follows: TGTGCCAGCAGTAAGACAGGGGAGGGTGAAGCTTTCTTT.

The genes are TRBV19 and TRBJ2-7, with 7 nucleotides matching TRBD2. In germline, CDR1 is LNHDA, CDR2 SQIVND (reference sequence). V shed 5 bases and J 2 bases; nucleotides not matched to a gene: 9. The CDR3 has 15 amino acids. CDR3 nucleotides: TGTGCCAGTAGTCCCGGCGGGGGACTCACCTACGAGCAGTACTTC. It is translated as CASSPGGGLTYEQYF.

The genes are TRBV28 and TRBJ2-5, with TRBD2 matching over 10 bases. Germline V gene data show CDR1 as MDHEN and CDR2 as SYDVKM. V lost 5 bases to trimming and J lost 5 bases; unmatched junction nucleotides: 14. The CDR3 length is 17 residues. CDR3: CASSPYRERGGVETQYF. CDR3 nucleotides: TGTGCCAGCAGTCCATACCGTGAGCGGGGGGGCGTGGAGACCCAGTACTTC. The variable domain in full, completed from reference TRBV28 and TRBJ2-5, reads DVKVTQSSRYLVKRTGEKVFLECVQDMDHENMFWYRQDPGLGLRLIYFSYDVKMKEKGDIPEGYSVSREKKERFSLILESASTNQTSMYLCASSPYRERGGVETQYFGPGTRLLVL.

This clone was found once. The chain joins TRBV7-8 to TRBJ1-5; weak D call: TRBD1 (5 bases). Trimming left V 5 bases short and J 1 base short, with 12 bases between. The CDR3 consists of 15 residues. Germline V gene sequence: CDR1 SGHVS, CDR2 FQNEAQ. CDR3 region: CASSPVRVSNQPQHF. The CDR3, as DNA: TGTGCCAGCAGCCCTGTCAGGGTAAGCAATCAGCCCCAGCATTTT.